This T cell receptor (beta chain) was observed in a study of blood T cells in healthy people across ages. Study conclusions and caveats: In long-lived donors, naive CD4+ cell counts and diversity exceeded those of aged donors. Those diversity estimates obtained from one million T cells were thought to be underestimates.

Trimming shortened V by 1 base and J by 2 bases, and 9 bases separated the two germline ends. The CDR3 runs 14 residues. The V gene's germline CDR1 is SEHNR and CDR2 FQNEAQ (reference sequence). Donors ranged from about 6 to 90 years old and were healthy Caucasians in Russia. This clonotype was detected only a few times. Antigen: not known. A sample-barcoded 5' primer and a J-beta primer mix were used in a second PCR of roughly 7 to 11 cycles. One entry per CDR3 protein, called by TCRdb with MiXCR from the 5' RACE reads. The repertoire holds some 1.6 million distinct CDR3 sequences, with 30% to 40% as singletons.

Sequenced material: blood. The clonotype originates from a woman in her 30s in good health. This sequence joins TRBV7-9 and TRBJ2-7; D is uncertain. The CDR3 nucleotides read TGTGCCAGCAGCTTAGTGCTCAGCCCCTACGAGCAGTACTTC. Translation: CASSLVLSPYEQYF. Filled out from reference TRBV7-9 and TRBJ2-7, the complete variable domain reads DTGVSQNPRHKITKRGQNVTFRCDPISEHNRLYWYRQTLGQGPEFLTYFQNEAQLEKSRLLSDRFSAERPKGSFSTLEIQRTEQGDSAMYLCASSLVLSPYEQYFGPGTRLTVT.